This TCR beta chain was obtained from a study of beta chain features in type 1 diabetes. About the study: Over all samples combined, 107,917,701 sorted cells were examined. Study-level results: Healthy donors had naive, central memory and Treg TCRB repertoires that appeared less similar than those seen among patients.

This clone has more than one count but fewer than ten. Its antigen remains unknown. CDR1 and CDR2 from the germline V gene are SEHNR and FQNEAQ (reference sequence). The CDR3 sequence is 12 residues long. The V end lost 6 bases, the J end lost 5 bases, and 10 bases lay between the germline ends. Every isolated RNA sample was fully reverse transcribed, so sequencing captured expressed TCRB transcripts. This table comes from immunoSEQ multiplex PCR, and its TCRdb copy is limited to in-frame clones, with some not included. The table has under 800,000 clones, around 16% seen once. Sorting that relied on CD45RO/CCR7/CD25/CD127/CD95/CD27 yielded CD4+ naive, central memory, regulatory and stem cell-like memory cells.

Sequenced input: naive CD4+ T cells from blood. This chain uses TRBV7-9 with TRBJ1-2; D is ambiguous. The TCR sequence derives from a man younger than 30 in good health. The CDR3 bases are TGTGCCAGCAGTTCCAGAGCTTATGGCTACACCTTC. Translation: CASSSRAYGYTF.